This T cell receptor (beta chain) stems from a study of OX40 agonist ivuxolimab in advanced cancers. A note on this clone: Its antigen is currently unknown.

Here immunoSEQ multiplex PCR was the method, and the copy in TCRdb shows in-frame clones only, minus some. Of 50,000 to 80,000 clones listed, around four fifths were seen once; the top ten hold more than 8%. Findings and caveats of the study: Clonal expansion by week 6 occurred in CD4+ and CD8+ blood T cells (at 0.1 to 3.0 mg/kg). The mean number of expanded clones was higher in CD8+ T cells than in CD4+. Nonresponders included some who also had low normalized T-cell clonal expansion.

Sequences were derived from CD4+ or CD8+ T cells sorted from blood, sampled in a trial of the OX40 agonist ivuxolimab. The source of this sequence is an adult with an advanced solid tumor such as melanoma, head and neck, liver or kidney cancer.

The CDR3 loop reads CAWSVPHHQETQYF. The CDR3 coding sequence is TGTGCCTGGAGTGTTCCCCACCACCAAGAGACCCAGTACTTC. This chain links TRBV30 with TRBJ2-5, with D uncertain. The CDR3 is 14 amino acids. Germline CDR1 is GTSNPN and CDR2 is SVGIG (reference sequence). V shed 0 bases and J shed 0 bases, with 8 bases lying between them.